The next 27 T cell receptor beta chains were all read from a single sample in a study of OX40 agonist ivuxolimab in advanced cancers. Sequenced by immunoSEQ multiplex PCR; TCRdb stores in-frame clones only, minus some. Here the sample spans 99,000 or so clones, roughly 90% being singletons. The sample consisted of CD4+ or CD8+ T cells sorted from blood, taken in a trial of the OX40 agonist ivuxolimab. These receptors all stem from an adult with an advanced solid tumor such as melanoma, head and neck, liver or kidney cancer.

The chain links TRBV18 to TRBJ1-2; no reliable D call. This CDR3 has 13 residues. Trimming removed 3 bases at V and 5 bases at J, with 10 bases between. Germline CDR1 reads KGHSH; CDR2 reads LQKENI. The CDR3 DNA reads TGTGCCAGCTCACCCCGACTTGGGTATGGCTACACCTTC. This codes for CASSPRLGYGYTF.

This CDR3 is CASSPTGNQPQHF. In DNA, the CDR3 is TGTGCCAGCAGCCCGACAGGGAATCAGCCCCAGCATTTT. The chain carries TRBV7-9 and TRBJ1-5, with 7 bases aligning to TRBD1. The CDR3 extends over 13 amino acids. Germline V gene lookup returns CDR1 SEHNR and CDR2 FQNEAQ (reference sequence). V trimming: 5 bases; J trimming: 4 bases; junction bases outside the gene matches: 2.

This CDR3 is CASSLAAGRSYNEQFF. For the CDR3, the DNA is TGTGCCAGCAGCTTGGCCGCGGGAAGATCTTACAATGAGCAGTTCTTC. The chain joins TRBV5-5 to TRBJ2-1; weak D call: TRBD2 (6 bases). The V and J ends lost 0 bases and 4 bases respectively, with 14 bases between them. The germline V gene has CDR1 SGHKS and CDR2 YYEKEE (reference sequence). The CDR3 extends over 16 amino acids.

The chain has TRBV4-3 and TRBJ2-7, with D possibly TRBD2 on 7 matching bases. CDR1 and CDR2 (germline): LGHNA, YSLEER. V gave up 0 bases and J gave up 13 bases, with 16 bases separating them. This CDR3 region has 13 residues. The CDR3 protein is CASSQDLTGGPYF. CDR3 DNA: TGCGCCAGCAGCCAAGATCTGACGGGGGGCCCTTACTTC.

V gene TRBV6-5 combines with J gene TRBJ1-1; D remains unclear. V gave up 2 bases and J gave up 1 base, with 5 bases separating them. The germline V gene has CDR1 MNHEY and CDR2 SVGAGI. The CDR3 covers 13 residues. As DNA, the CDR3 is TGTGCCAGCAGTTACACACAGAACACTGAAGCTTTCTTT. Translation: CASSYTQNTEAFF.

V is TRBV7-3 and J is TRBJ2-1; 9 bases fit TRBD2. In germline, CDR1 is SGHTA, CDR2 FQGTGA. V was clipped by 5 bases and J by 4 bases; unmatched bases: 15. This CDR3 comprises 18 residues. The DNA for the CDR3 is TGTGCCAGCAGCGCCGGAGGACTAGCGCCGCGTGGATACAATGAGCAGTTCTTC. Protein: CASSAGGLAPRGYNEQFF.

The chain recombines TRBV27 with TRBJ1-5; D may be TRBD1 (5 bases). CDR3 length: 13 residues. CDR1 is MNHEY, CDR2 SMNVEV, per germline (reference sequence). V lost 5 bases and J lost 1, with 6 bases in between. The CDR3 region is CASSPGSNQPQHF. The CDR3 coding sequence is TGTGCCAGCAGTCCAGGGAGCAATCAGCCCCAGCATTTT.

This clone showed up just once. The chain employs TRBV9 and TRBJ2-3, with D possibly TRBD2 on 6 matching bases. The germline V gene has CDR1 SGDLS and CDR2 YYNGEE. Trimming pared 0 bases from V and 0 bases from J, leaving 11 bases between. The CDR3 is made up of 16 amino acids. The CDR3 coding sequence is TGTGCCAGCAGCGTAGGTAATAGCGGTAGCACAGATACGCAGTATTTT. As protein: CASSVGNSGSTDTQYF.

CDR3 in amino acids: CASSGPGRSSYNEQFF. CDR3 DNA sequence: TGTGCCAGCAGCGGGCCGGGGCGCAGCTCCTACAATGAGCAGTTCTTC. The chain carries TRBV9 and TRBJ2-1; D tentatively fits TRBD1 or TRBD2 (5 bases each). The CDR3 has 16 amino acids. Trimming took 3 bases from V and 0 from J, leaving 13 bases between them. Germline CDR1 is SGDLS and CDR2 is YYNGEE.

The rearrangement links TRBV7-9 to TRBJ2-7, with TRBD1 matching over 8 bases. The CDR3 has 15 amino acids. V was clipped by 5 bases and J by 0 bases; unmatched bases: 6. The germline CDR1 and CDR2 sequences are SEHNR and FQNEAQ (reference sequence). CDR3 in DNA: TGTGCCAGCAGCCCACTGGACAGGGCCTCCTACGAGCAGTACTTC. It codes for CASSPLDRASYEQYF.

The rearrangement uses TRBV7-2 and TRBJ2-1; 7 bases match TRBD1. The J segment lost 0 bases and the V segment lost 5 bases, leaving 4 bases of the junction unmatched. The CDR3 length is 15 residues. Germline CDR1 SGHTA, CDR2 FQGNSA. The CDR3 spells CASSPRDSSYNEQFF. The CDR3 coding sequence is TGTGCCAGCAGCCCCAGGGACAGCTCCTACAATGAGCAGTTCTTC.

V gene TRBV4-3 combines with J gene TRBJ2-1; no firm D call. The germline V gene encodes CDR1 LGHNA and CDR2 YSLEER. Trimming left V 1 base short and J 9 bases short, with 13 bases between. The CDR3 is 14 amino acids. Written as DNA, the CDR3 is TGCGCCAGCAGCCAAGGTGGTAGTCGCGGTGAGCAGTTCTTC. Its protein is CASSQGGSRGEQFF.

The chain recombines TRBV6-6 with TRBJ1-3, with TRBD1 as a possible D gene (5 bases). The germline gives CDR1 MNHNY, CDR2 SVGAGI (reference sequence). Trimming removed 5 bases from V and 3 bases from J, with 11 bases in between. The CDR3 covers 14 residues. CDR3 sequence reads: CASSGGGGGNTIYF. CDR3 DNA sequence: TGTGCCAGCAGTGGGGGTGGAGGTGGAAACACCATATATTTT.

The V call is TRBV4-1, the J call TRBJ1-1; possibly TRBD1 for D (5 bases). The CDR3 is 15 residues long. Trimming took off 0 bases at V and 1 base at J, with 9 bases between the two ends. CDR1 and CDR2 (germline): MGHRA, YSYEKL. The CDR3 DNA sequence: TGCGCCAGCAGCCAAGATTTGGGGGGGAACACTGAAGCTTTCTTT. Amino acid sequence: CASSQDLGGNTEAFF.

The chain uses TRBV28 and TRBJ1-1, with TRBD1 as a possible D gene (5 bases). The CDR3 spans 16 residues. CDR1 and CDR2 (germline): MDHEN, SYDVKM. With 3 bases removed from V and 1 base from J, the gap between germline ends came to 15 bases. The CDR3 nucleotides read TGTGCCAGCAGTTTTTGGGAGAGGGGTCCGAACACTGAAGCTTTCTTT. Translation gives CASSFWERGPNTEAFF.

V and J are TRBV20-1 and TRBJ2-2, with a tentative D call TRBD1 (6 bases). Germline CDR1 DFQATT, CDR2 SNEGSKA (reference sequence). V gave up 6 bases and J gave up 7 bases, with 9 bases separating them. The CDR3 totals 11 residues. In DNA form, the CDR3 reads TGCAGTGCCACAGGGATCGGGGAGCTGTTTTTT. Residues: CSATGIGELFF.

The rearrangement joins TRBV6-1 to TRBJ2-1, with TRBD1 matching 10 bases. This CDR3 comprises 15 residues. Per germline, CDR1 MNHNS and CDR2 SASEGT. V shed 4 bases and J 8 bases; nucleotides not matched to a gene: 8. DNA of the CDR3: TGTGCCAGCAGTGTCCGGGACAGGGGAGTAGATGAGCAGTTCTTC. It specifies CASSVRDRGVDEQFF.

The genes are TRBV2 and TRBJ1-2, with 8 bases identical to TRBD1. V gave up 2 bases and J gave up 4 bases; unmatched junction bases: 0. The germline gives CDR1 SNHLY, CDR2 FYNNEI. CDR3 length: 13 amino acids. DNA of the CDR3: TGTGCCAGCAGTGAAACAGGGGGCTATGGCTACACCTTC. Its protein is CASSETGGYGYTF.

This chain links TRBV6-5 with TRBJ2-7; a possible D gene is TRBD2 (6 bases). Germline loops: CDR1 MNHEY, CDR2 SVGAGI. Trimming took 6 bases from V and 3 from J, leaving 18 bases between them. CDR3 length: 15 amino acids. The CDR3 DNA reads TGTGCCAGCAGAGCCGAGCGCGGGATAGTCTACGAGCAGTACTTC. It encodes CASRAERGIVYEQYF.

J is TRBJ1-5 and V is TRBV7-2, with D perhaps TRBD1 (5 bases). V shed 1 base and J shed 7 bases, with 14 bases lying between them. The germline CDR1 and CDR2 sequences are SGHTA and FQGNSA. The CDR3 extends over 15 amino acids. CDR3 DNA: TGTGCCAGCAGCTTAGGCAGGGCTCCGGGGCAGCCCCAGCATTTT. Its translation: CASSLGRAPGQPQHF. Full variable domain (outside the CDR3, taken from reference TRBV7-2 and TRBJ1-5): GAGVSQSPSNKVTEKGKDVELRCDPISGHTALYWYRQSLGQGLEFLIYFQGNSAPDKSGLPSDRFSAERTGGSVSTLTIQRTQQEDSAVYLCASSLGRAPGQPQHFGDGTRLSIL.

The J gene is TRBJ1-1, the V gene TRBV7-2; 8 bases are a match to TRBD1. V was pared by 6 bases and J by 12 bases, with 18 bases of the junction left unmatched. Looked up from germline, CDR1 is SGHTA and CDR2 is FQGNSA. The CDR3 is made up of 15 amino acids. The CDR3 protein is CASSLNHRGSLRTFF. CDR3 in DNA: TGTGCCAGCAGTCTTAACCACAGGGGGTCGTTAAGGACTTTCTTT.

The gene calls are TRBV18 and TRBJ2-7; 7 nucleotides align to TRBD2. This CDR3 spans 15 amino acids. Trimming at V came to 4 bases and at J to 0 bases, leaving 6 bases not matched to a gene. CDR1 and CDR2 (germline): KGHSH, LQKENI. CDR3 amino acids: CASSRGGSSSYEQYF. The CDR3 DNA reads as TGTGCCAGCTCACGGGGAGGGAGCTCCTCCTACGAGCAGTACTTC. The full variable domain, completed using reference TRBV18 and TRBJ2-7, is NAGVMQNPRHLVRRRGQEARLRCSPMKGHSHVYWYRQLPEEGLKFMVYLQKENIIDESGMPKERFSAEFPKEGPSILRIQQVVRGDSAAYFCASSRGGSSSYEQYFGPGTRLTVT.

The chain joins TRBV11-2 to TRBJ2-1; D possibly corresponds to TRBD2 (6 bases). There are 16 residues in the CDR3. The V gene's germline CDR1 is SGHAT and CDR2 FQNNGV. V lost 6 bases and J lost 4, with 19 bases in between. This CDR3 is CASSPFFGRRYNEQFF. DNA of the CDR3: TGTGCCAGCAGTCCTTTTTTCGGGAGAAGGTACAATGAGCAGTTCTTC.

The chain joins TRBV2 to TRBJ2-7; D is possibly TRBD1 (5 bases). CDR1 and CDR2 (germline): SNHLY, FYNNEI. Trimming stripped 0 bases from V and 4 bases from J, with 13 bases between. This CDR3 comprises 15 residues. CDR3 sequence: CASSEAPGRAYEQYF. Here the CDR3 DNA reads TGTGCCAGCAGTGAAGCGCCAGGCAGGGCGTACGAGCAGTACTTC. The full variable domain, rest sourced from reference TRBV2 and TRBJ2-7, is EPEVTQTPSHQVTQMGQEVILRCVPISNHLYFYWYRQILGQKVEFLVSFYNNEISEKSEIFDDQFSVERPDGSNFTLKIRSTKLEDSAMYFCASSEAPGRAYEQYFGPGTRLTVT.

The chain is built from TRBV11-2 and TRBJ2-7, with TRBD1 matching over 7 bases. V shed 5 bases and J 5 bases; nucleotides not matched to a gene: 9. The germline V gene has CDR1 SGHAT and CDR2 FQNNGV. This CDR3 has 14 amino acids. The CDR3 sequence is CASSPRQGNNEQYF. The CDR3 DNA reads TGTGCCAGCAGCCCTCGACAGGGTAACAACGAGCAGTACTTC. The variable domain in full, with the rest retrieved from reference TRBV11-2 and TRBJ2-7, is EAGVAQSPRYKIIEKRQSVAFWCNPISGHATLYWYQQILGQGPKLLIQFQNNGVVDDSQLPKDRFSAERLKGVDSTLKIQPAKLEDSAVYLCASSPRQGNNEQYFGPGTRLTVT.

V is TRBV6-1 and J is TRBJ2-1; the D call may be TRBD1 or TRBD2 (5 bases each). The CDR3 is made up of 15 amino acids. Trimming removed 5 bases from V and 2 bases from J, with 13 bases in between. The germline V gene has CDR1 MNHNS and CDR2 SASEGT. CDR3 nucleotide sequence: TGTGCCAGCAGTCTAACGACGGGACCCTACAATGAGCAGTTCTTC. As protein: CASSLTTGPYNEQFF.

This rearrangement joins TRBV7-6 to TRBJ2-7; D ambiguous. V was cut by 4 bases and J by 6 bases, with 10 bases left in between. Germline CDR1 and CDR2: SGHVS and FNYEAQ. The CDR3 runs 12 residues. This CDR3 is CASSSLVGEQYF. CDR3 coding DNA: TGTGCCAGCAGCTCCCTAGTCGGCGAGCAGTACTTC.